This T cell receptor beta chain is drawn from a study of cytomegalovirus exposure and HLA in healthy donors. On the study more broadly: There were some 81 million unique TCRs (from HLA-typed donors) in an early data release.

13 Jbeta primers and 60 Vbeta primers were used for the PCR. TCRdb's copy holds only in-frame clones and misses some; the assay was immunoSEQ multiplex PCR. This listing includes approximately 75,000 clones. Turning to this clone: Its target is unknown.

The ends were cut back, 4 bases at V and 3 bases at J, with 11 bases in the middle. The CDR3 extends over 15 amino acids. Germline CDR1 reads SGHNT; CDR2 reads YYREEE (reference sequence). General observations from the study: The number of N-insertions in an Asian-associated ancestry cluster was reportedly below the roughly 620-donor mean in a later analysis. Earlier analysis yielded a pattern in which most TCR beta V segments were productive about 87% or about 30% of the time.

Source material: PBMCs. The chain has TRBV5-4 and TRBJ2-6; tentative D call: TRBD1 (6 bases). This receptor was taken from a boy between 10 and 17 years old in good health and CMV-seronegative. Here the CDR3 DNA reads TGTGCCAGCAGCGGGGGCGGCTTTGGGGCCAACGTCCTGACTTTC. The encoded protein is CASSGGGFGANVLTF.